This TCR beta chain was sequenced in a study of lymphopenia after photon versus proton radiotherapy. Study observations and caveats: Photon-treated patients lost naive T cells and TCR diversity; proton-treated stayed stable. Oligoclonal CD8+ Temra expansion after nadir drove photon patients' diversity drop. Survival link was tested only in deceased patients; proton benefit remains a possibility.

As to this clone: Its cognate antigen is unknown.

Clones were sequenced by immunoSEQ multiplex PCR, and TCRdb holds only the in-frame ones, with some missing. Among fewer than 25,000 clones listed, over 65% were seen once. Sequenced here: peripheral blood, sampled from a patient treated with photon-based radiotherapy. The receptor's source is a man in his forties or fifties with gastric cancer.

The CDR3 DNA reads TGTGCCAGCAGTGGAAGGGGACACAGCAATCAGCCCCAGCATTTT. Its translation is CASSGRGHSNQPQHF. This chain uses TRBV6-1 with TRBJ1-5; D is possibly TRBD1 (6 bases). The germline gives CDR1 MNHNS, CDR2 SASEGT. The ends were cut back, 4 bases at V and 1 base at J, with 11 bases in the middle. The CDR3 has 15 residues.